The 20 T cell receptor beta chains given below trace back to one sample, sequenced in a study of blood T cell repertoires in COVID-19. Some clones are missing from TCRdb's copy, which holds only in-frame ones; the method was immunoSEQ multiplex PCR. Among approximately 260,000 clones listed, around 90% were seen once. Material: PBMCs or T cells enriched from blood (not recorded which). The receptors shown here come from a woman in her late teens or twenties who had recovered from COVID-19.

The CDR3 DNA follows: TGTGCCAGCAGTGACGGGGGTCGTACGCAGTATTTT. Its translation: CASSDGGRTQYF. The gene calls are TRBV7-9 and TRBJ2-3; TRBD2 might be the D (6 bases). The CDR3 is 12 residues long. Between the trimmed V and J ends, which lost 6 bases and 8 bases, there was a span of 12 bases. Germline assignment: CDR1 SEHNR and CDR2 FQNEAQ (reference sequence).

V gene TRBV19 combines with J gene TRBJ1-2, with 9 bases identical to TRBD1. The CDR3 loop spans 14 amino acids. Losses at the gene ends were 4 bases for V and 5 bases for J; bases not matched to a gene: 5. Germline loops: CDR1 LNHDA, CDR2 SQIVND (reference sequence). CDR3 in amino acids: CASSNRGRLYGYTF. The CDR3, as DNA: TGTGCCAGTAGTAACAGGGGGCGTCTTTATGGCTACACCTTC.

The chain carries TRBV19 and TRBJ1-1; a possible D gene is TRBD1 (5 bases). The germline V and J ends were trimmed by 0 bases and 2 bases, with 13 bases remaining between them. The CDR3 is made up of 16 amino acids. Germline V lookup: CDR1 LNHDA, CDR2 SQIVND (reference sequence). The chain's CDR3 is CASSIDGGDGNTEAFF. The CDR3 DNA is TGTGCCAGTAGTATAGATGGGGGGGACGGAAACACTGAAGCTTTCTTT.

The J gene is TRBJ1-1, the V gene TRBV19; TRBD1 matches 11 bases. The CDR3 covers 15 residues. Germline V gene lookup returns CDR1 LNHDA and CDR2 SQIVND (reference sequence). Unmatched junction bases numbered 2, after V lost 2 bases and J lost 3 bases. CDR3 loop: CASSISGQGDTEAFF. The CDR3 DNA sequence: TGTGCCAGTAGTATATCGGGACAGGGGGACACTGAAGCTTTCTTT.

This chain uses TRBV9 with TRBJ2-5; D remains unclear. The CDR3 spans 13 residues. Germline V CDR1 and CDR2: SGDLS, YYNGEE. Between the trimmed V and J ends, which lost 0 bases and 5 bases, there was a span of 8 bases. CDR3 region: CASSVGYTETQYF. Here the CDR3 DNA reads TGTGCCAGCAGCGTAGGCTATACGGAGACCCAGTACTTC.

This clone was seen just once. The chain carries TRBV29-1 and TRBJ1-2; D is ambiguous. This CDR3 has 11 residues. Germline assignment: CDR1 SQVTM and CDR2 ANQGSEA. V lost 2 bases and J 8 bases, leaving 9 bases between the germline ends. CDR3 region: CSVESSIGYTF. Here the CDR3 DNA reads TGCAGCGTTGAATCCAGTATCGGCTACACCTTC.

The chain is built from TRBV11-2 and TRBJ1-5; TRBD1 matches 10 bases. V lost 8 bases and J lost 11; bases outside the gene matches: 15. The CDR3 totals 15 residues. Germline V gene lookup returns CDR1 SGHAT and CDR2 FQNNGV. This chain's CDR3 is CASYTGQGLGETQHF. The CDR3 nucleotides read TGTGCCAGCTATACGGGACAGGGGTTGGGTGAGACCCAGCATTTT.

V usage is TRBV2 and J usage is TRBJ2-5; D perhaps matches TRBD1 (5 bases). V dropped 7 bases and J dropped 5 bases, with 11 bases sitting between them. Looked up from germline, CDR1 is SNHLY and CDR2 is FYNNEI. The CDR3 is 12 amino acids. CDR3 in amino acids: CASNRGVETQYF. CDR3 nucleotides: TGTGCCAGCAATAGGGGCGTGGAGACCCAGTACTTC.

The CDR3: CASSPLVAGSTDTQYF. In DNA, the CDR3 is TGTGCCAGCTCACCCTTGGTAGCGGGGAGCACAGATACGCAGTATTTT. The chain carries TRBV18 and TRBJ2-3; 8 bases align to TRBD2. Germline CDR1 KGHSH, CDR2 LQKENI. The CDR3 is made up of 16 amino acids. Trimming at V came to 3 bases and at J to 0 bases, leaving 5 bases not matched to a gene.

This clone was recorded once. J is TRBJ2-7 and V is TRBV9, with D possibly TRBD2 on 5 matching bases. Looked up from germline, CDR1 is SGDLS and CDR2 is YYNGEE. The V and J ends lost 2 bases and 6 bases respectively, with 12 bases between them. The CDR3 is 13 amino acids. The CDR3 protein is CASSVEDAGEQYF. Here the CDR3 DNA reads TGTGCCAGCAGCGTGGAGGACGCGGGCGAGCAGTACTTC.

This chain connects TRBV7-2 to TRBJ2-3; D is possibly TRBD1 (6 bases). The germline V and J ends were trimmed by 3 bases and 1 base, with 17 bases remaining between them. The V gene's germline CDR1 is SGHTA and CDR2 FQGNSA. The CDR3 extends over 17 amino acids. CDR3 residues: CASSLGLQGTGTDTQYF. CDR3 DNA sequence: TGTGCCAGCAGCTTGGGATTACAGGGAACTGGCACAGATACGCAGTATTTT.

This sequence joins TRBV6-5 and TRBJ1-3; 7 positions match TRBD1. Germline CDR1 is MNHEY and CDR2 is SVGAGI. V was pared by 2 bases and J by 3 bases, with 4 bases of the junction left unmatched. The CDR3 extends over 15 amino acids. The CDR3: CASSYEGANGNTIYF. In DNA form, the CDR3 reads TGTGCCAGCAGTTACGAGGGGGCTAATGGAAACACCATATATTTT.

The chain carries TRBV2 and TRBJ2-3; 9 nucleotides match TRBD1. Germline V lookup: CDR1 SNHLY, CDR2 FYNNEI. J lost 7 bases, V lost 6 bases, and 11 bases had no gene match. CDR3 length: 15 residues. Here the CDR3 DNA reads TGTGCCAGCAGGTCCGGGACAGGGCAGGCAAATACGCAGTATTTT. Protein: CASRSGTGQANTQYF.

V gene TRBV4-3 combines with J gene TRBJ1-2, with D maybe TRBD1 (5 bases). V gave up 4 bases and J gave up 7 bases, with 16 bases separating them. Germline lookup yields CDR1 LGHNA and CDR2 YSLEER. The CDR3 is 14 amino acids. CDR3 nucleotide sequence: TGCGCCAGCAGCCCGTCCTCCAGGGCCGTTGGCTACACCTTC. Translating it yields CASSPSSRAVGYTF.

This clone was seen a single time. The genes are TRBV19 and TRBJ2-2; 8 nucleotides agree with TRBD1. Per the germline V gene, CDR1 is LNHDA and CDR2 is SQIVND (reference sequence). Trimming took 1 base from V and 3 from J; bases not matched to a gene: 7. This CDR3 is 17 amino acids long. CDR3 protein: CASSIGGRGLDTGELFF. In DNA form, the CDR3 reads TGTGCCAGTAGTATAGGGGGCAGGGGGCTTGACACCGGGGAGCTGTTTTTT.

V gene TRBV12-3 or TRBV12-4 combines with J gene TRBJ1-2, with 10 nucleotides matching TRBD1. The CDR3 spans 12 residues. With 6 bases clipped from V and 11 bases from J, the junction kept 6 bases outside the gene matches. In nucleotides, the CDR3 is TGTGCCAGCAGCTCGACAGGGGGCACTTACACCTTC. Translated, it gives CASSSTGGTYTF.

The chain recombines TRBV9 with TRBJ2-3; TRBD1 matches 9 bases. The CDR3 consists of 15 residues. After removal of 4 bases from V and 4 bases from J, the junction contained 7 bases not matched to a gene. The V gene's germline CDR1 is SGDLS and CDR2 YYNGEE. The CDR3 here is CASSPRDREADTQYF. In DNA form, the CDR3 reads TGTGCCAGCAGCCCCCGGGACAGGGAGGCAGATACGCAGTATTTT.

This rearrangement joins TRBV5-5 to TRBJ1-1; D remains unclear. Germline CDR1 reads SGHKS; CDR2 reads YYEKEE (reference sequence). The CDR3 length is 14 residues. Trimming pared 7 bases from V and 1 base from J, leaving 14 bases between. CDR3 sequence reads: CASFQGPGNTEAFF. Written as DNA, the CDR3 is TGTGCCAGCTTTCAAGGCCCGGGGAACACTGAAGCTTTCTTT.

The rearrangement links TRBV9 to TRBJ2-1, with TRBD2 matching 14 bases. The CDR3 runs 16 residues. J lost 5 bases, V lost 3 bases, and 4 bases had no gene match. The germline V gene encodes CDR1 SGDLS and CDR2 YYNGEE. This CDR3 is CASSDRLAGGNNEQFF. The DNA for the CDR3 is TGTGCCAGCAGCGACAGACTAGCGGGAGGGAACAATGAGCAGTTCTTC. The full variable domain, rest sourced from reference TRBV9 and TRBJ2-1, is DSGVTQTPKHLITATGQRVTLRCSPRSGDLSVYWYQQSLDQGLQFLIQYYNGEERAKGNILERFSAQQFPDLHSELNLSSLELGDSALYFCASSDRLAGGNNEQFFGPGTRLTVL.

J is TRBJ2-1 and V is TRBV15; TRBD1 is a possible D gene (5 bases). Per germline, CDR1 LNHNV and CDR2 YYDKDF (reference sequence). The CDR3 sequence is 14 residues long. Trimming removed 3 bases from V and 4 bases from J, with 10 bases in between. The CDR3 DNA reads TGTGCCACCAGCAGCCCAGGGAAGTACAATGAGCAGTTCTTC. Its translation is CATSSPGKYNEQFF.